A selection of T cell receptor beta chains follows, all from one sample in a study of shared clonotypes between healthy human individuals. TCRdb's copy holds only in-frame clones and misses some; the assay was immunoSEQ multiplex PCR. Here the sample spans about 2 million clones, about 95% being singletons. Sequenced input: naive CD8+ T cells sorted from blood. These receptors all stem from a man between 18 and 35 years old in good health. Each CDR3 is given with its conserved first and last residue. Fields, in order: V gene, J gene, D gene, CDR3 protein, CDR3 DNA. The D gene is left open where the match is weak.

v_call: TRBV2; j_call: TRBJ2-2; d_call: -; cdr3_aa: CASSESGSNTGELFF; cdr3_nt: TGTGCCAGCAGTGAAAGCGGGTCCAACACCGGGGAGCTGTTTTTT
v_call: TRBV27; j_call: TRBJ2-5; d_call: TRBD2; cdr3_aa: CASSLLAGGPRETQYF; cdr3_nt: TGTGCCAGCAGTTTACTAGCGGGGGGCCCCCGGGAGACCCAGTACTTC
v_call: TRBV4-1; j_call: TRBJ1-3; d_call: -; cdr3_aa: CASSQAMGGGQSSGNTIYF; cdr3_nt: TGCGCCAGCAGCCAAGCTATGGGAGGCGGGCAGAGCTCTGGAAACACCATATATTTT
v_call: TRBV27; j_call: TRBJ1-2; d_call: -; cdr3_aa: CASTLSLGGTVGYTF; cdr3_nt: TGTGCCAGCACCCTCTCACTCGGAGGAACTGTTGGCTACACCTTC
v_call: TRBV19; j_call: TRBJ1-5; d_call: -; cdr3_aa: CASSIDYGGEEQPQHF; cdr3_nt: TGTGCCAGTAGTATAGATTATGGGGGAGAAGAACAGCCCCAGCATTTT
v_call: TRBV7-6; j_call: TRBJ2-7; d_call: TRBD2; cdr3_aa: CASSSGLAGTYEQYF; cdr3_nt: TGTGCCAGCAGCTCCGGACTAGCGGGAACATACGAGCAGTACTTC
v_call: TRBV7-9; j_call: TRBJ1-4; d_call: TRBD1; cdr3_aa: CASSHPGTGREKLFF; cdr3_nt: TGTGCCAGCAGCCATCCCGGGACAGGGCGCGAAAAACTGTTTTTT
v_call: TRBV7-7; j_call: TRBJ2-5; d_call: TRBD1; cdr3_aa: CASSLRTGTETQYF; cdr3_nt: TGTGCTAGCAGCCTTAGGACAGGGACAGAGACCCAGTACTTC
v_call: TRBV27; j_call: TRBJ2-2; d_call: TRBD1; cdr3_aa: CASRPGQGAGELFF; cdr3_nt: TGTGCCAGCCGACCGGGACAGGGGGCGGGGGAGCTGTTTTTT
v_call: TRBV11-2; j_call: TRBJ2-1; d_call: -; cdr3_aa: CASSLERGPYNEQFF; cdr3_nt: TGTGCCAGCAGCTTAGAGCGGGGGCCCTACAATGAGCAGTTCTTC
v_call: TRBV11-2; j_call: TRBJ2-5; d_call: TRBD1; cdr3_aa: CASSLGAGGDETQYF; cdr3_nt: TGTGCCAGCAGCTTAGGAGCAGGGGGCGACGAGACCCAGTACTTC
v_call: TRBV7-3; j_call: TRBJ2-7; d_call: TRBD1; cdr3_aa: CASSFDRGYEQYF; cdr3_nt: TGTGCCAGCAGCTTTGACAGGGGCTACGAGCAGTACTTC
v_call: TRBV9; j_call: TRBJ2-1; d_call: TRBD2; cdr3_aa: CASTRSELAGSYEQFF; cdr3_nt: TGTGCCAGCACCCGTAGCGAACTAGCGGGGTCCTATGAGCAGTTCTTC
v_call: TRBV19; j_call: TRBJ2-2; d_call: TRBD2; cdr3_aa: CASSIDLAGGITGELFF; cdr3_nt: TGTGCCAGTAGTATAGATCTGGCGGGAGGGATCACCGGGGAGCTGTTTTTT
v_call: TRBV19; j_call: TRBJ2-7; d_call: -; cdr3_aa: CASSWSVSSYEQYF; cdr3_nt: TGTGCCAGTAGTTGGTCGGTCAGCTCCTACGAGCAGTACTTC
v_call: TRBV7-2; j_call: TRBJ1-2; d_call: -; cdr3_aa: CASSLAPGFGYTF; cdr3_nt: TGTGCCAGCAGCTTAGCCCCAGGGTTTGGCTACACCTTC